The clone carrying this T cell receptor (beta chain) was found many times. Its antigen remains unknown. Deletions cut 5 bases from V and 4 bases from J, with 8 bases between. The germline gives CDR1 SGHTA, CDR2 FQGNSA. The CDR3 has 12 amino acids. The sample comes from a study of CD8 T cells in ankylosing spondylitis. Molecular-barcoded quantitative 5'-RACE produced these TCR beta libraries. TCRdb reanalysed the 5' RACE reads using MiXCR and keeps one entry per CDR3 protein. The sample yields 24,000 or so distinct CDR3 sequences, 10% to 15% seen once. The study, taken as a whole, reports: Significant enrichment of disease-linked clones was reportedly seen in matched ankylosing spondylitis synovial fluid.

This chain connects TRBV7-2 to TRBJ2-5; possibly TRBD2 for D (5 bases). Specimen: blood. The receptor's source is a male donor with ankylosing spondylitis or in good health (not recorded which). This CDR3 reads CASSPAGETQYF. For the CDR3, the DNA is TGTGCCAGCAGCCCGGCGGGAGAGACCCAGTACTTC.